This T cell receptor beta chain was observed in a study of shared clonotypes between healthy human individuals. The overall study: Each donor's CD4 naive and CD4 memory cells filled three plates apiece, CD8 naive two, and CD8 memory one.

Notes on the study in general: About 5% of naive CD4 clonotypes were shared across several donors.

This clone was seen only a few times. Its antigen remains unidentified. This specimen includes other DNA sequences encoding the same CDR3. CD45RA+ naive and CD45RA-negative memory subsets were separated from CD4+ cells. V lost 6 bases to trimming and J lost 4 bases; unmatched junction nucleotides: 3. CDR1 MNHNS and CDR2 SASEGT come from the germline V gene. The CDR3 runs to 15 residues. Method: immunoSEQ multiplex PCR; TCRdb's copy keeps in-frame clones and lacks some. The sample yields around 1 million clones, 70% to 85% seen once. This rearrangement joins TRBV6-1 to TRBJ2-1; TRBD2 matches at 13 bases. The TCR sequence derives from a man aged 18 to 35 in good health. The specimen was memory CD4+ T cells sorted from blood. The sample's subset: CD45RA-negative fraction. The CDR3 protein is CASRAGLAGYNEQFF. The CDR3 bases are TGTGCCAGCAGGGCGGGACTAGCGGGGTACAATGAGCAGTTCTTC.